This entry lists 13 T cell receptor beta chains sequenced from one sample in a study of T cells in Graves' hyperthyroidism and ophthalmopathy. The source material, RNA transcripts, was used to amplify TCR beta CDR3 regions. The TCR CDR3 first-round RT-PCR relied on the HTBI primer set. TCRdb reprocessed the multiplex PCR reads with MiXCR, giving one entry per CDR3 protein. Here the sample spans 450,000 to 700,000 distinct CDR3 sequences, 40% to 55% being singletons. The material sequenced was peripheral blood or thyroid tissue (not recorded which). These receptors all stem from a woman aged 18-29 years with Graves' hyperthyroidism.

This clonotype has a count of ten or more. The chain employs TRBV5-8 and TRBJ2-7; 7 bases agree with TRBD1. The CDR3 runs to 13 residues. Germline lookup yields CDR1 SGHTS and CDR2 YDEGEE. With V trimmed by 4 bases and J by 3 bases, 4 bases remained unmatched. Here the CDR3 reads CASSHRDSYEQYF. The CDR3 DNA reads TGTGCCAGCAGCCACCGGGACAGCTACGAGCAGTACTTC.

The chain combines TRBV9 with TRBJ2-4; D is perhaps TRBD2 (6 bases). The CDR3 is made up of 14 amino acids. Germline CDR1 SGDLS, CDR2 YYNGEE. Trimming pared 5 bases from V and 7 bases from J, leaving 16 bases between. The CDR3 bases are TGTGCCAGCAGTGAAGCGCTACTAGCCAACATTCAGTACTTC. It yields the protein CASSEALLANIQYF.

This clonotype was seen repeatedly, ten times or more. Its ends do not fully match the called genes, so a read error is possible. The chain has TRBV2 and TRBJ2-6, with 8 bases aligning to TRBD1. The CDR3 totals 13 residues. Germline V gene data show CDR1 as SNHLY and CDR2 as FYNNEI. The CDR3 sequence is CASSATGTGDPFF. In DNA, the CDR3 is TGTGCCAGCAGTGCCACCGGGACAGGAGACCCTTTTTTC. The variable domain in full, with the rest retrieved from reference TRBV2 and TRBJ2-6, is EPEVTQTPSHQVTQMGQEVILRCVPISNHLYFYWYRQILGQKVEFLVSFYNNEISEKSEIFDDQFSVERPDGSNFTLKIRSTKLEDSAMYFCASSATGTGDPFFGAGSRLTVL.

The V gene is TRBV15, the J gene TRBJ1-2, with D unclear. V was trimmed by 6 bases and J by 12 bases, leaving 14 bases between them. Germline V gene sequence: CDR1 LNHNV, CDR2 YYDKDF (reference sequence). The CDR3 contains 11 residues. In DNA, the CDR3 is TGTGCCACCAGGACGGACGTGGGAAACACCTTC. It encodes CATRTDVGNTF.

This clonotype was seen many times. V usage is TRBV7-9 and J usage is TRBJ2-7; 12 bases map to TRBD2. There are 18 residues in the CDR3. V dropped 0 bases and J dropped 0; count of bases not matched to a gene: 6. CDR1 and CDR2 from the germline V gene are SEHNR and FQNEAQ (reference sequence). Written as DNA, the CDR3 is TGTGCCAGCAGCTTAGCGCCCCTGACTAGCGGGAGCTCCTACGAGCAGTACTTC. Encoded protein: CASSLAPLTSGSSYEQYF.

This clonotype was seen repeatedly, ten times or more. V is TRBV6-6 and J is TRBJ2-7; 8 bases agree with TRBD2. From germline, CDR1 is MNHNY and CDR2 SVGAGI (reference sequence). V gave up 5 bases and J gave up 2 bases; unmatched junction bases: 11. This CDR3 is built from 16 residues. CDR3: CASSLTPGLVPYEQYF. In DNA, the CDR3 is TGTGCCAGCAGTCTCACCCCGGGACTAGTTCCCTACGAGCAGTACTTC.

This clonotype was detected ten times or more. The chain carries TRBV5-6 and TRBJ2-2; D might be TRBD1 (6 bases). The CDR3 contains 15 residues. V was shortened by 9 bases and J by 2 bases, with 17 bases between the two germline ends. Germline loops: CDR1 SGHDT, CDR2 YYEEEE. CDR3 nucleotide sequence: TGTGCCACCCCGCCGGGACACCTAAACACCGGGGAGCTGTTTTTT. Translated, it gives CATPPGHLNTGELFF.

As regards this clonotype: The junction shows a germline mismatch at one end, possibly a read error. V is TRBV15 and J is TRBJ2-1; TRBD2 aligns across 7 bases. The germline CDR1 and CDR2 sequences are LNHNV and YYDKDF (reference sequence). This CDR3 is built from 19 residues. The CDR3 loop is CATSRAGRAPSGPYNAQFF. The CDR3 DNA reads TGTGCCACCAGCAGAGCCGGGAGAGCTCCTAGCGGACCTTACAATGCGCAGTTCTTC.

This clonotype has a count of ten or more. CDR3 nucleotides: TGTGCCAGCAGTTACATGGACCCGTCGGTGGGTTCACCCCTCCACTTT. Encoded protein: CASSYMDPSVGSPLHF. The rearrangement links TRBV7-2 to TRBJ1-6, with D hard to call. This CDR3 contains 16 residues. The germline V gene has CDR1 SGHTA and CDR2 FQGNSA. The V end was cut by 6 bases, the J end by 9 bases, with 21 bases between.

With respect to this clonotype: Germline and junction disagree at one end, which may indicate a read error. This rearrangement joins TRBV11-3 to TRBJ2-2, with D perhaps matching TRBD2 (6 bases). The CDR3 is 14 residues long. Germline V CDR1 and CDR2: SGHNT, YENEEA. Written as DNA, the CDR3 is TGTGCCGGCAGCGGGCGGAAAAACACCGGGGAGATGTTTTTT. Its translation: CAGSGRKNTGEMFF.

This clonotype was detected ten times or more. The rearrangement joins TRBV29-1 to TRBJ2-2, with 8 positions matching TRBD1. Germline CDR1 and CDR2: SQVTM and ANQGSEA. Trimming removed 6 bases from V and 5 bases from J; junction bases left unmatched: 8. The CDR3 loop spans 14 amino acids. CDR3 DNA sequence: TGCAGCGTGAAAAGACAGGGGCGGACCGGGGAGCTGTTTTTT. Protein sequence: CSVKRQGRTGELFF.

The chain couples TRBV5-1 to TRBJ1-1, with D maybe TRBD1 (6 bases). V gave up 0 bases and J gave up 7 bases, with 16 bases separating them. The germline CDR1 and CDR2 sequences are SGHRS and YFSETQ. The CDR3 has 15 residues. CDR3 loop: CASSLGQGSHNEAFF. In DNA, the CDR3 is TGCGCCAGCAGCTTGGGGCAGGGGAGTCACAATGAAGCTTTCTTT.

The sample holds one count of this clonotype. CDR3 DNA: TGCAGTGCGCGGACAGGGTCCGGGGGAGATACGCAGTATTTT. Encoded protein: CSARTGSGGDTQYF. V and J are TRBV20-1 and TRBJ2-3; TRBD1 aligns across 8 bases. V shed 6 bases and J 5 bases; nucleotides not matched to a gene: 10. The length of the CDR3 is 14 residues. CDR1 is DFQATT and CDR2 is SNEGSKA in the germline V gene (reference sequence).